This T cell receptor beta chain was recovered during a study of T-cell reconstitution after alpha-beta-depleted transplantation in children (dated by TCRdb to the mid-2010s). For the wider study: T-cell immune reconstitution after TCRalphabeta/CD19-depleted allogeneic hematopoietic cell transplantation in children was quantitatively tracked in the study by means of TCR repertoire profiling.

According to the germline V gene, CDR1 reads MNHEY and CDR2 reads SVGAGI. The CDR3 goes from the cysteine to the phenylalanine over 15 residues. Only CDR3 DNA remains: 45 bases, in frame from the first base. V is cut by 4 bases and J by 3 bases, and the space between the germline ends is 15 bases. This clonotype was recorded a few times. Its target antigen remains unknown. Base qualities are not at hand, and no much larger clone is one base apart. The library was made by PCR. The sequencer listed for this sample is Illumina HiSeq 2500. TCR libraries were prepared with molecular barcoding, using unique molecular identifiers to normalize TCRbeta repertoire quantification. The public reads were reanalyzed by TCRdb: fastp trimming at Q25, MiXCR alignment, in-frame beta chains only. Rows with a matching CDR3 protein are joined into one entry that keeps the most common DNA and genes. The sample includes under 450,000 distinct CDR3 sequences, with less than 15% observed a single time. 3.5% to 4.5% of the sample comes from the top ten.

The chain is encoded by TRBV6-5 joined to TRBJ2-5, and the D gene may be TRBD1, 6 bases matching. This specimen was PBMCs, taken from the stem cell graft. This TCR was recovered from a human donor who donated a stem cell graft to a child with Fanconi anemia. The nucleotides read TGTGCCAGCAGTTTGCAGGGGTCTTACGAAGAGACCCAGTACTTC. This is translated as CASSLQGSYEETQYF.